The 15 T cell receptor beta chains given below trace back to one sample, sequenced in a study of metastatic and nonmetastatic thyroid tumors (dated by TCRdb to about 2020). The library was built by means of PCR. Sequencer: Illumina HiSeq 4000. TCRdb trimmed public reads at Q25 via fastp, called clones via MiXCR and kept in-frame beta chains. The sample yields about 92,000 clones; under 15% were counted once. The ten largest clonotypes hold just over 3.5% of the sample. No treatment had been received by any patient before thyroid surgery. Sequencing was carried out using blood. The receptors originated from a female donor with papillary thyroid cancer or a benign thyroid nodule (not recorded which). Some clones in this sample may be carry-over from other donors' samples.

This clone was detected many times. The CDR3 region has the DNA TGTGCCAGCAGCTCCACCGGGACAGGGTACAATGAGCAGTTCTTC. This encodes CASSSTGTGYNEQFF. This sequence joins TRBV7-2 and TRBJ2-1, with 9 positions matching TRBD1. CDR3 size: 15 residues. Looked up from germline, CDR1 is SGHTA and CDR2 is FQGNSA. With V trimmed by 4 bases and J by 4 bases, 5 bases remained unmatched. The complete variable domain, with remaining parts taken from reference TRBV7-2 and TRBJ2-1, reads GAGVSQSPSNKVTEKGKDVELRCDPISGHTALYWYRQSLGQGLEFLIYFQGNSAPDKSGLPSDRFSAERTGGSVSTLTIQRTQQEDSAVYLCASSSTGTGYNEQFFGPGTRLTVL.

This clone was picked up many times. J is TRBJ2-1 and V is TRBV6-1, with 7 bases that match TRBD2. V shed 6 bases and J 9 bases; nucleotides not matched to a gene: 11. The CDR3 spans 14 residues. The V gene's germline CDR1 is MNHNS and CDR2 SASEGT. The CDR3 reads CASSHGGSQAEQFF. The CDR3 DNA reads TGTGCCAGCAGCCACGGCGGGAGCCAGGCTGAGCAGTTCTTC.

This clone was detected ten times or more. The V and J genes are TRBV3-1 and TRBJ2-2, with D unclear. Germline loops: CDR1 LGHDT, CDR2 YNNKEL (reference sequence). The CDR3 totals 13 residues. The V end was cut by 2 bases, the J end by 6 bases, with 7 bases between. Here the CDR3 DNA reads TGTGCCAGCAGCCAACAGGTCTCCGGGGAGCTGTTTTTT. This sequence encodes CASSQQVSGELFF.

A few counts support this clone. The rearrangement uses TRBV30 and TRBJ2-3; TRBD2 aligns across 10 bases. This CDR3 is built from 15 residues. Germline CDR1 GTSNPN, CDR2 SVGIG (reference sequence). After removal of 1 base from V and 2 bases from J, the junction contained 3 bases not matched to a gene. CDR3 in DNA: TGTGCCTGGAGTGGTACTAGCGGGGTCACAGATACGCAGTATTTT. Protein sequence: CAWSGTSGVTDTQYF. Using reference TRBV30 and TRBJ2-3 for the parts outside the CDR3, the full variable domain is SQTIHQWPATLVQPVGSPLSLECTVEGTSNPNLYWYRQAAGRGLQLLFYSVGIGQISSEVPQNLSASRPQDRQFILSSKKLLLSDSGFYLCAWSGTSGVTDTQYFGPGTRLTVL.

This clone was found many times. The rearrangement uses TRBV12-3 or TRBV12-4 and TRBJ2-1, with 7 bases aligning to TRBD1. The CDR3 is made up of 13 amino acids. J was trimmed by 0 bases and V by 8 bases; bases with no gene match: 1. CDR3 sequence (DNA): TGTGCCAGCCGGGACAGCTCCTACAATGAGCAGTTCTTC. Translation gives CASRDSSYNEQFF.

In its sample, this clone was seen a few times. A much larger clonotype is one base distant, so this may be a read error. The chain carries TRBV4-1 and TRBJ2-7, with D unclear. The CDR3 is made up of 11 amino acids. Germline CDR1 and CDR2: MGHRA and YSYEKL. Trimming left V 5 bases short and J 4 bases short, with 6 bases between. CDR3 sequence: CASSSAYEQYF. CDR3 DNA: TGCGCCAGCAGCAGCGCATACGAGCAGTACTTC.

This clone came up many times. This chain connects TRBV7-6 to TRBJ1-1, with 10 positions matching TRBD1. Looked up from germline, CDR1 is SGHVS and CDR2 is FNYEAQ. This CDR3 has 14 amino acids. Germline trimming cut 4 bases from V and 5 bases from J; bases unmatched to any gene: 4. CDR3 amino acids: CASSSPGQGTEAFF. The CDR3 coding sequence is TGTGCCAGCAGCTCCCCGGGACAGGGGACTGAAGCTTTCTTT.

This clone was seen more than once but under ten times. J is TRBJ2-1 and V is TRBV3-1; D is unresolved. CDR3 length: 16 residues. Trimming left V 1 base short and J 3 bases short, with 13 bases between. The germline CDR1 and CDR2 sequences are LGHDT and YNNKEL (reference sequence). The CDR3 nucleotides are TGTGCCAGCAGCCAAGTTGGGAACAGATACTACAATGAGCAGTTCTTC. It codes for CASSQVGNRYYNEQFF.

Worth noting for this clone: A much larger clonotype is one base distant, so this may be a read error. CDR3 in DNA: TGCGCCAGCAGCCAAGGGAAGGGGGCTAGCACCGGGGAGCTGTTTTTT. Amino acids: CASSQGKGASTGELFF. The chain combines TRBV4-1 with TRBJ2-2; 7 positions match TRBD1. CDR3 length: 16 amino acids. Trimming removed 1 base from V and 4 bases from J; junction bases left unmatched: 6. From germline, CDR1 is MGHRA and CDR2 YSYEKL.

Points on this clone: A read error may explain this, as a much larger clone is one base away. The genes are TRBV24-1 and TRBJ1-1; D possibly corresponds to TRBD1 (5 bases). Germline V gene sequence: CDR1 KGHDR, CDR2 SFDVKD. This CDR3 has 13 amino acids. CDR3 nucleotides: TGTGCCACCAGTGCAGGGAGGAACACTGAAGTTTTCTTT. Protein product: CATSAGRNTEVFF.

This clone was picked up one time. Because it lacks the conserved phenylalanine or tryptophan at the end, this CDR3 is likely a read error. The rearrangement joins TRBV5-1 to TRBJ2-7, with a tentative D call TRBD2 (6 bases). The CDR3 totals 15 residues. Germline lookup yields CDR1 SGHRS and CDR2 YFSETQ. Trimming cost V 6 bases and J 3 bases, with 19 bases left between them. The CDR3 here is CASIPVAGYLYEQYL. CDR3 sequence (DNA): TGCGCCAGCATCCCCGTGGCGGGGTACCTCTACGAGCAGTACCTC.

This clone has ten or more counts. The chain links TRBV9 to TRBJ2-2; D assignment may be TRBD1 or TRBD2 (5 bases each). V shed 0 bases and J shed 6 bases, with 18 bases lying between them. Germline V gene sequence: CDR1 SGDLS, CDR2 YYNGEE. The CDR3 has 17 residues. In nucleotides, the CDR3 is TGTGCCAGCAGCGTAGGGGGGTCCCCTTTGGTGTCCGGGGAGCTGTTTTTT. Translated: CASSVGGSPLVSGELFF.

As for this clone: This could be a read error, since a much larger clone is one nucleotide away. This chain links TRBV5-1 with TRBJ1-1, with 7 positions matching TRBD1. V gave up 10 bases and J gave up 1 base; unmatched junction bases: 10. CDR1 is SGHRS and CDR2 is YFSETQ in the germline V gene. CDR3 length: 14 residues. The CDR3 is CAGGETGSNTEAFF. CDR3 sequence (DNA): TGCGCCGGCGGGGAGACAGGGTCGAACACTGAAGCTTTCTTT.

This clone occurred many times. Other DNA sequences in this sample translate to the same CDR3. CDR3 amino acids: CASRRQTNEKLFF. DNA of the CDR3: TGTGCCAGCAGGAGACAGACTAATGAAAAACTGTTTTTT. The rearrangement links TRBV28 to TRBJ1-4; possibly TRBD1 for D (5 bases). The length of the CDR3 is 13 residues. V was trimmed by 6 bases and J by 2 bases, leaving 7 bases between them. CDR1 is MDHEN, CDR2 SYDVKM, per germline.

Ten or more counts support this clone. This CDR3 reads CASSYSSHGNYGYTF. As DNA, the CDR3 is TGTGCCAGCAGTTACTCTTCACACGGGAACTATGGCTACACCTTC. The chain has TRBV6-6 and TRBJ1-2; no definite D call. This CDR3 has 15 residues. Trimming took 0 bases from V and 2 from J, leaving 10 bases between them. The germline V gene has CDR1 MNHNY and CDR2 SVGAGI (reference sequence).